These 20 T cell receptor beta chains were all obtained from the same sample, sequenced in a study of early T cells in non-severe SARS-CoV-2 infection. TCRdb reprocessed the 5' RACE reads via MiXCR and lists one record per CDR3 protein. The profile shows 65,000 to 70,000 distinct CDR3 sequences, 12% of them singletons. Sequencing was performed on whole blood. The receptors were gathered from an adult who was a healthcare worker with PCR-confirmed SARS-CoV-2 infection or an uninfected control (not recorded which).

This clonotype was recorded at least ten times. This chain joins TRBV19 and TRBJ2-3; D is possibly TRBD2 (6 bases). The V gene's germline CDR1 is LNHDA and CDR2 SQIVND (reference sequence). Between the trimmed V and J ends, which lost 2 bases and 2 bases, there was a span of 11 bases. The CDR3 covers 15 residues. The CDR3 DNA sequence: TGTGCCAGTAGTATAACCGGACTACTCACAGATACGCAGTATTTT. Translation: CASSITGLLTDTQYF.

This clonotype was picked up a small number of times. This chain connects TRBV7-6 to TRBJ1-2; perhaps TRBD1 as D (5 bases). Trimming removed 7 bases from V and 8 bases from J, with 20 bases in between. The CDR3 sequence is 14 residues long. The V gene's germline CDR1 is SGHVS and CDR2 FNYEAQ. CDR3 nucleotide sequence: TGTGCCAGCACCGCACCGGGGCCAACTGGGGGCTACACCTTC. Protein: CASTAPGPTGGYTF. The whole variable domain, filled in from reference TRBV7-6 and TRBJ1-2, reads GAGVSQSPRYKVTKRGQDVALRCDPISGHVSLYWYRQALGQGPEFLTYFNYEAQQDKSGLPNDRFSAERPEGSISTLTIQRTEQRDSAMYRCASTAPGPTGGYTFGSGTRLTVV.

This clonotype turned up a few times. The J gene is TRBJ2-5, the V gene TRBV9, with no clear D. With 0 bases removed from V and 5 bases from J, the gap between germline ends came to 5 bases. The CDR3 is 12 residues long. Germline V gene lookup returns CDR1 SGDLS and CDR2 YYNGEE. Written as DNA, the CDR3 is TGTGCCAGCAGCGTAGTCGGTGAGACCCAGTACTTC. Amino acids: CASSVVGETQYF. The full variable domain, in which reference TRBV9 and TRBJ2-5 provide the parts outside the CDR3, is DSGVTQTPKHLITATGQRVTLRCSPRSGDLSVYWYQQSLDQGLQFLIQYYNGEERAKGNILERFSAQQFPDLHSELNLSSLELGDSALYFCASSVVGETQYFGPGTRLLVL.

The chain carries TRBV6-1 and TRBJ1-1; no reliable D call. V was shortened by 0 bases and J by 13 bases, with 0 bases between the two germline ends. This CDR3 is built from 8 residues. Germline assignment: CDR1 MNHNS and CDR2 SASEGT. The CDR3 is CASSEAFF. In DNA, the CDR3 is TGTGCCAGCAGTGAAGCTTTCTTT.

This clonotype occurred many times. The chain has TRBV5-6 and TRBJ2-2; tentatively, D is TRBD2 (5 bases). V lost 4 bases and J lost 4, with 14 bases in between. Germline CDR1 SGHDT, CDR2 YYEEEE. This CDR3 is built from 15 residues. CDR3: CASSPLRAGTGELFF. CDR3 coding DNA: TGTGCCAGCAGCCCCCTGAGGGCGGGCACCGGGGAGCTGTTTTTT. Looking up the rest from reference TRBV5-6 and TRBJ2-2 gives the full variable domain: DAGVTQSPTHLIKTRGQQVTLRCSPKSGHDTVSWYQQALGQGPQFIFQYYEEEERQRGNFPDRFSGHQFPNYSSELNVNALLLGDSALYLCASSPLRAGTGELFFGEGSRLTVL.

V usage is TRBV29-1 and J usage is TRBJ2-7; possible D gene TRBD2, 7 bases. The CDR3 runs 13 residues. Per the germline V gene, CDR1 is SQVTM and CDR2 is ANQGSEA. With 8 bases removed from V and 5 bases from J, the gap between germline ends came to 19 bases. The CDR3 DNA reads as TGCAGCATCCAAAAGGGGGGGCTGGACGAGCAGTACTTC. It is translated as CSIQKGGLDEQYF.

The V and J genes are TRBV30 and TRBJ1-1; D is perhaps TRBD1 (6 bases). CDR3 size: 13 residues. Trimming took 4 bases from V and 0 from J, leaving 9 bases between them. Germline loops: CDR1 GTSNPN, CDR2 SVGIG (reference sequence). CDR3 in amino acids: CAWTGAVNTEAFF. The CDR3 bases are TGTGCCTGGACAGGGGCTGTGAACACTGAAGCTTTCTTT.

This sequence joins TRBV29-1 and TRBJ1-1, with a weak D call TRBD1 (5 bases). V was cut by 7 bases and J by 1 base, with 10 bases left in between. This CDR3 spans 12 amino acids. Looked up from germline, CDR1 is SQVTM and CDR2 is ANQGSEA. Here the CDR3 reads CSGGTTNTEAFF. The CDR3, as DNA: TGCAGCGGGGGGACTACGAACACTGAAGCTTTCTTT.

This clonotype was detected many times. As DNA, the CDR3 is TGTGCCAGCAGCCCCAAACCCGGGACAGATTATGGCTACACCTTC. Residues: CASSPKPGTDYGYTF. The chain employs TRBV9 and TRBJ1-2, with 7 bases aligning to TRBD1. CDR3 length: 15 residues. In germline, CDR1 is SGDLS, CDR2 YYNGEE. J was trimmed by 5 bases and V by 4 bases; bases with no gene match: 11. The variable domain in full, with the rest retrieved from reference TRBV9 and TRBJ1-2, is DSGVTQTPKHLITATGQRVTLRCSPRSGDLSVYWYQQSLDQGLQFLIQYYNGEERAKGNILERFSAQQFPDLHSELNLSSLELGDSALYFCASSPKPGTDYGYTFGSGTRLTVV.

This clonotype appeared many times. The chain joins TRBV12-3 or TRBV12-4 to TRBJ2-3; D is possibly TRBD1 or TRBD2 (5 bases each). The germline V and J ends were trimmed by 2 bases and 1 base, with 10 bases remaining between them. The CDR3 has 15 amino acids. CDR3 coding DNA: TGTGCCAGCAGTTTACTCCGGGACGGCACAGATACGCAGTATTTT. The encoded protein is CASSLLRDGTDTQYF.

The rearrangement uses TRBV5-1 and TRBJ2-7; D tentatively fits TRBD1 or TRBD2 (7 bases each). This CDR3 is 14 amino acids long. V was clipped by 4 bases and J by 2 bases, with 13 bases between them. The germline V gene encodes CDR1 SGHRS and CDR2 YFSETQ. The CDR3 bases are TGCGCCAGCAGCGCAGGGGGGGTTACCTACGAGCAGTACTTC. It translates to CASSAGGVTYEQYF.

This clonotype was detected a few times. The chain has TRBV12-3 or TRBV12-4 and TRBJ1-1; tentative D call: TRBD1 (5 bases). V was clipped by 8 bases and J by 1 base, with 14 bases between them. This CDR3 has 14 residues. CDR3 coding DNA: TGTGCCAGCCGCCCCCAAGACAGGAACACTGAAGCTTTCTTT. Encoded protein: CASRPQDRNTEAFF.

The table lists this clonotype with many counts. The chain is built from TRBV4-2 and TRBJ2-7, with D perhaps TRBD2 (6 bases). CDR1 and CDR2 (germline): LGHNA, YNFKEQ. The CDR3 length is 14 residues. Trimming stripped 7 bases from V and 0 bases from J, with 13 bases between. Written as DNA, the CDR3 is TGTGCCAGCAAAACTAGCTCGAGCTCCTACGAGCAGTACTTC. Encoded protein: CASKTSSSSYEQYF.

This clonotype has just a few counts. The chain is built from TRBV10-3 and TRBJ2-7; D is unclear. The V gene lost 3 bases and the J gene lost 5 bases, with 14 bases spanning the gap. The germline CDR1 and CDR2 sequences are ENHRY and SYGVKD. The CDR3 loop spans 14 amino acids. CDR3 bases: TGTGCCATCAGTGAAGGATCCTCAGCCCACGAGCAGTACTTC. This encodes CAISEGSSAHEQYF.

The rearrangement joins TRBV28 to TRBJ1-1; tentative D call: TRBD1 (6 bases). V lost 3 bases and J lost 0, with 11 bases in between. The germline gives CDR1 MDHEN, CDR2 SYDVKM. The CDR3 sequence is 15 residues long. CDR3 residues: CASSLWGPMNTEAFF. As DNA, the CDR3 is TGTGCCAGCAGTTTGTGGGGGCCCATGAACACTGAAGCTTTCTTT.

As concerns this clonotype: A read error may produce the germline difference seen at one junction end. The rearrangement uses TRBV7-6 and TRBJ2-3, with 7 bases that match TRBD2. CDR3 length: 17 amino acids. The germline gives CDR1 SGHVS, CDR2 FNYEAQ. The CDR3 nucleotides read TGTGCCAGCAGCTCACCCTTACAGCGGGGCCTTACAGATACGCAGAATTTT. This codes for CASSSPLQRGLTDTQNF.

Many counts were recorded for this clonotype. The chain combines TRBV20-1 with TRBJ2-1, with 10 bases matching TRBD2. CDR3 length equals 14 residues. The V segment lost 6 bases and the J segment 4 bases; nucleotides outside the gene matches: 6. Germline V CDR1 and CDR2: DFQATT, SNEGSKA (reference sequence). The DNA of the CDR3 is TGCAGTGCCAAAACTAGCGGGGATTACAATGAGCAGTTCTTC. This gives the protein CSAKTSGDYNEQFF.

The CDR3 loop is CASSVGDREAFF. The CDR3, as DNA: TGTGCCAGCAGCGTTGGGGACAGAGAAGCTTTCTTT. This chain joins TRBV9 and TRBJ1-1; 7 bases agree with TRBD1. Germline lookup yields CDR1 SGDLS and CDR2 YYNGEE. V was clipped by 2 bases and J by 8 bases; unmatched bases: 3. The CDR3 extends over 12 amino acids.

This clonotype was recorded at least ten times. V usage is TRBV5-1 and J usage is TRBJ2-3, with a possible D match to TRBD1 (6 bases). Germline V gene data show CDR1 as SGHRS and CDR2 as YFSETQ. The germline V and J ends were trimmed by 0 bases and 0 bases, with 8 bases remaining between them. The CDR3 is made up of 15 amino acids. The CDR3 is CASSLDRVSTDTQYF. The CDR3 nucleotides are TGCGCCAGCAGCTTGGACAGGGTGAGCACAGATACGCAGTATTTT.

This clonotype has a count of ten or more. This sequence joins TRBV5-1 and TRBJ2-3; 11 bases are shared with TRBD2. The CDR3 extends over 16 amino acids. V was pared by 2 bases and J by 6 bases, with 8 bases of the junction left unmatched. Germline CDR1 and CDR2: SGHRS and YFSETQ. CDR3 amino acids: CASSFVSGGAGDTQYF. Here the CDR3 DNA reads TGCGCCAGCAGCTTTGTTAGCGGGGGGGCTGGCGATACGCAGTATTTT.